Reported below is one TCR beta chain. Its specificity is unknown. These data originate in a study of OX40 agonist ivuxolimab in advanced cancers. Study-wide background: With a range of roughly 20 to 85, age averaged roughly 60 years, and 75% to 90% were male. Study-wide results and caveats: Among the lowest peripheral clonal expansion occurred in 0.1-3.0 mg/kg partial responders.

The CDR3 covers 13 residues. CDR1 and CDR2 from the germline V gene are SGHTA and FQGNSA. With 7 bases removed from V and 0 bases from J, the gap between germline ends came to 7 bases. Sequencing used immunoSEQ multiplex PCR; TCRdb keeps in-frame clones, though not all of them. The sample includes some 66,000 clones, approximately 90% of them seen just once. The TCR originated in an adult with an advanced solid tumor such as melanoma, head and neck, liver or kidney cancer. The material sequenced was CD4+ or CD8+ T cells sorted from blood, taken in a trial of the OX40 agonist ivuxolimab. The chain couples TRBV7-2 to TRBJ1-3; D remains unclear. The CDR3 loop reads CASTYLSGNTIYF. In DNA, the CDR3 is TGTGCCAGCACCTATCTCTCTGGAAACACCATATATTTT.